Following are 26 T cell receptor beta chains from one sample sequenced in a study of monozygotic twins with inflammatory bowel disease. TCRdb reprocessed the 5' RACE reads; each CDR3 protein has one entry and no DNA is given. This sample's table reports over 100,000 distinct CDR3 sequences. The sample comprised blood. The receptor source for this set is a human donor with ulcerative colitis or Crohn's disease, or a healthy co-twin of an affected twin (not recorded which).

The CDR3: CASTATGVGSPLHF. The rearrangement links TRBV27 to TRBJ1-6; without DNA, the TCRdb call of TRBD1 cannot be checked. This CDR3 region has 14 residues. CDR1 is MNHEY and CDR2 is SMNVEV in the germline V gene (reference sequence).

The gene calls are TRBV3-1 and TRBJ2-7. The V gene's germline CDR1 is LGHDT and CDR2 YNNKEL (reference sequence). The CDR3 loop spans 11 amino acids. The CDR3 protein is CASSRNYEQYF.

The chain carries TRBV5-1 and TRBJ2-7; TCRdb's assignment of TRBD2 cannot be checked, as there is no DNA. The CDR3 covers 15 residues. The germline gives CDR1 SGHRS, CDR2 YFSETQ. CDR3 in amino acids: CASSLDGSGAYEQYF.

The genes are TRBV6-1 and TRBJ2-3; as DNA is missing, the TRBD1 call by TCRdb cannot be tested. CDR3 length: 14 residues. Germline-derived CDR1 and CDR2 are MNHNS and SASEGT. CDR3 amino acids: CASSPPGGPDTQYF.

The CDR3 region is CASSGDGTMPPQHF. The rearrangement uses TRBV19 and TRBJ1-5. CDR3 length equals 14 residues. CDR1 LNHDA and CDR2 SQIVND come from the germline V gene (reference sequence). Using reference TRBV19 and TRBJ1-5 for the parts outside the CDR3, the full variable domain is DGGITQSPKYLFRKEGQNVTLSCEQNLNHDAMYWYRQDPGQGLRLIYYSQIVNDFQKGDIAEGYSVSREKKESFPLTVTSAQKNPTAFYLCASSGDGTMPPQHFGDGTRLSIL.

The chain combines TRBV28 with TRBJ1-1. CDR1 is MDHEN and CDR2 is SYDVKM in the germline V gene. The CDR3 runs to 13 residues. This chain's CDR3 is CASSPDGYTEAFF. The variable domain in full, completed from reference TRBV28 and TRBJ1-1, reads DVKVTQSSRYLVKRTGEKVFLECVQDMDHENMFWYRQDPGLGLRLIYFSYDVKMKEKGDIPEGYSVSREKKERFSLILESASTNQTSMYLCASSPDGYTEAFFGQGTRLTVV.

This rearrangement joins TRBV11-1 to TRBJ2-5; the TCRdb D gene call, TRBD2, has no DNA to confirm it. The CDR3 runs 16 residues. Germline V CDR1 and CDR2: SGHAT, FQDESV (reference sequence). The CDR3 sequence is CASSPRTSGEGETQYF.

This CDR3 reads CSATGPWAGNTIYF. This chain connects TRBV20-1 to TRBJ1-3. The germline V gene has CDR1 DFQATT and CDR2 SNEGSKA (reference sequence). There are 14 residues in the CDR3.

The chain uses TRBV10-2 and TRBJ1-2. The CDR3 is 11 amino acids. Looked up from germline, CDR1 is WSHSY and CDR2 is SAAADI. The CDR3 sequence: CASGENYGYTF.

The chain uses TRBV11-2 and TRBJ1-6; the TRBD1 assignment by TCRdb is unverifiable without DNA. Looked up from germline, CDR1 is SGHAT and CDR2 is FQNNGV. The CDR3 is made up of 16 amino acids. The CDR3 is CASSLPHRVSGSPLHF.

The gene calls are TRBV29-1 and TRBJ2-2; TCRdb proposes TRBD1, but this gene call is untestable without DNA. The CDR3 runs to 15 residues. Germline-derived CDR1 and CDR2 are SQVTM and ANQGSEA. CDR3 in amino acids: CSVGQGTGGTGELFF.

The rearrangement links TRBV12-3 or TRBV12-4 to TRBJ2-3; TCRdb's D gene call, TRBD2, goes unchecked for lack of DNA. The CDR3 loop spans 16 amino acids. The CDR3 here is CASSFLAGPSTDTQYF.

The chain couples TRBV20-1 to TRBJ2-1; TCRdb indicates TRBD2, and absent DNA this call remains unverified. The CDR3 totals 14 residues. Germline CDR1 reads DFQATT; CDR2 reads SNEGSKA (reference sequence). CDR3 amino acids: CSATRLAGDNEQFF.

The rearrangement links TRBV5-6 to TRBJ1-1. The CDR3 totals 13 residues. From germline, CDR1 is SGHDT and CDR2 YYEEEE. The CDR3 spells CASSFKGRTEAFF.

The chain is built from TRBV3-1 and TRBJ1-5; TCRdb's D call of TRBD1 is untestable without DNA. Germline V gene lookup returns CDR1 LGHDT and CDR2 YNNKEL (reference sequence). CDR3 size: 15 residues. CDR3 sequence reads: CASSQDSGGYQPQHF.

J is TRBJ2-5 and V is TRBV3-1; TCRdb reports TRBD1, a call that lacks DNA to check it against. The CDR3 is 14 residues long. The germline gives CDR1 LGHDT, CDR2 YNNKEL (reference sequence). The CDR3 protein is CASTLEGAGETQYF.

The chain recombines TRBV6-5 with TRBJ2-2; TCRdb designates TRBD1, a call that cannot be tested without DNA. This CDR3 has 18 amino acids. Germline CDR1 reads MNHEY; CDR2 reads SVGAGI. Here the CDR3 reads CASSYSSPTPGLTGELFF.

This chain uses TRBV10-3 with TRBJ2-3. Germline CDR1 ENHRY, CDR2 SYGVKD. The CDR3 covers 13 residues. The CDR3 loop is CATGTAVTDTQYF.

CDR3 sequence reads: CASSYEGGNTIYF. This chain connects TRBV5-1 to TRBJ1-3; no DNA is available, so the TRBD1 call from TCRdb remains unchecked. CDR3 length: 13 amino acids. Germline V lookup: CDR1 SGHRS, CDR2 YFSETQ.

This CDR3 reads CASSSPFGGAGDEQFF. The chain carries TRBV7-2 and TRBJ2-1; the TRBD1 assignment by TCRdb is unverifiable without DNA. Germline V gene sequence: CDR1 SGHTA, CDR2 FQGNSA. This CDR3 region has 16 residues.

This rearrangement joins TRBV28 to TRBJ2-5; TCRdb lists TRBD2, though no DNA is available to test this call. The CDR3 is made up of 17 amino acids. Germline V gene sequence: CDR1 MDHEN, CDR2 SYDVKM. CDR3 sequence: CASSSAVGQVGQETQYF.

J is TRBJ2-7 and V is TRBV7-8; the D call of TRBD1 rests on TCRdb alone, since no DNA is present to check it. Germline V gene lookup returns CDR1 SGHVS and CDR2 FQNEAQ. This CDR3 contains 16 residues. The CDR3 reads CASSRTTGGDFYEQYF.

The rearrangement uses TRBV20-1 and TRBJ2-1; there is no DNA to check the TCRdb D call of TRBD2. CDR1 and CDR2 from the germline V gene are DFQATT and SNEGSKA (reference sequence). The CDR3 consists of 12 residues. CDR3 sequence: CSARLAGWEQFF.

V gene TRBV12-3 or TRBV12-4 combines with J gene TRBJ1-1; with no DNA, the TCRdb D assignment of TRBD1 cannot be verified. The CDR3 runs to 13 residues. CDR3 amino acids: CASSSQVTTEAFF.

V is TRBV7-2 and J is TRBJ2-3. Germline CDR1 and CDR2: SGHTA and FQGNSA. The CDR3 is 14 residues long. The CDR3 sequence: CASSPRLTADTQYF. The whole variable domain, filled in from reference TRBV7-2 and TRBJ2-3, reads GAGVSQSPSNKVTEKGKDVELRCDPISGHTALYWYRQSLGQGLEFLIYFQGNSAPDKSGLPSDRFSAERTGGSVSTLTIQRTQQEDSAVYLCASSPRLTADTQYFGPGTRLTVL.

The V call is TRBV2, the J call TRBJ2-1; the TCRdb call, TRBD2, lacks DNA for checking. This CDR3 is built from 18 residues. CDR1 SNHLY and CDR2 FYNNEI come from the germline V gene. CDR3 residues: CASSRGLAGTYSYNEQFF.